The source of this T cell receptor (beta chain) is a study of OX40 agonist ivuxolimab in advanced cancers. Background on the study: Patients achieving partial responses numbered three: one hepatocellular carcinoma case and two cutaneous melanoma cases. Broader study findings: CD4+ and CD8+ blood T cells expanded clonally by week 6 at 0.1 to 3.0 mg/kg. Low normalized clonal expansion also occurred in some nonresponding patients.

The CDR3 sequence is 15 residues long. V lost 3 bases, J lost 9 bases, and 11 bases stayed unmatched. CDR1 and CDR2 (germline): LNHDA, SQIVND (reference sequence). To note about this clone: Its antigen is unidentified.

Data came from immunoSEQ multiplex PCR; TCRdb stores just in-frame clones and leaves some out. Among roughly 26,000 clones listed, approximately 90% were seen once. This sequence joins TRBV19 and TRBJ1-5; 7 nucleotides agree with TRBD1. This sample comprised CD4+ or CD8+ T cells sorted from blood, obtained in a trial of the OX40 agonist ivuxolimab. The source of this sequence is an adult with an advanced solid tumor such as melanoma, head and neck, liver or kidney cancer. CDR3: CASSIGTVVLGPQHF. The CDR3 nucleotides read TGTGCCAGTAGTATCGGGACAGTCGTTTTGGGGCCCCAGCATTTT.